Sequencing of this T cell receptor beta chain was carried out in a study of T-cell memory formation after mild COVID-19. About the study: Largely, TCR clusters stayed within a single donor. General study findings and limits: Researchers report contracting CD4+ clones mostly in CM and EM, with CD8+ clones in EMRA.

Researchers used 5'RACE with constant-segment primers to make TCR alpha and TCR beta cDNA libraries that carry sample barcodes and UMIs. TCRdb reprocessed the 5' RACE reads with MiXCR, giving one entry per CDR3 protein. This sample has approximately 350,000 distinct CDR3 sequences, with around an eighth found just once. As concerns this clonotype: What it binds is not known.

Germline CDR1 LGHDT, CDR2 YNNKEL (reference sequence). CDR3 length: 16 amino acids. Trimming took 4 bases from V and 1 from J, leaving 16 bases between them. Sequencing was done on a sample of PBMCs or a T cell subset sorted from them (not recorded which). This clonotype was sampled from a man aged 18 to 30 who had mild COVID-19 (a few samples of this study predate the infection). Cell type and time point are not known. The chain is built from TRBV3-1 and TRBJ1-1, with a possible D match to TRBD1 (5 bases). CDR3 nucleotides: TGTGCCAGCAGCCTCGGCGGGGCACGGGGGAACACTGAAGCTTTCTTT. This gives the protein CASSLGGARGNTEAFF.